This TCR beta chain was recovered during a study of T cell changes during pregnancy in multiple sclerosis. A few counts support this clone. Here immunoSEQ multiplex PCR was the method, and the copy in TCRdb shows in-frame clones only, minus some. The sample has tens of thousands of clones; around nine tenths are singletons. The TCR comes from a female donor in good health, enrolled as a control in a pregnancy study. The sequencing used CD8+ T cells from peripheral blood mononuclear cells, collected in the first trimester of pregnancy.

The CDR3 spells CASSGTSGGPRETQYF. In DNA, the CDR3 is TGTGCCAGCAGCGGGACTAGCGGGGGGCCTAGGGAGACCCAGTACTTC. The chain carries TRBV2 and TRBJ2-5; TRBD2 aligns across 15 bases. The CDR3 extends over 16 amino acids. V shed 6 bases, J shed 5 bases, and the junction held 7 bases outside the gene matches. Germline CDR1 is SNHLY and CDR2 is FYNNEI.